One sample yielded the 24 T cell receptor beta chains listed below, sequenced in a study of T cells in women clearing cervical HPV infection. The repertoire was sequenced with immunoSEQ multiplex PCR; TCRdb's copy has only in-frame clones and lacks some. In all, the sample yields about 30,000 clones. The sample comprised blood buffy coat. Every receptor here comes from a woman between 18 and 70 years old with a cervical HPV16 infection that either progressed to CIN3+ or cleared (not recorded which).

Worth noting for this clone: The CDR3 end is not reached by the read, which stops 3 residues before it; the germline J gene fills it in. The chain employs TRBV10-1 and TRBJ2-7; D is perhaps TRBD1 (6 bases). Trimming cost V 6 bases and J 6 bases, with 33 bases left between them. This CDR3 contains 19 residues. The germline V gene has CDR1 WNHNN and CDR2 SYGVQD (reference sequence). The part of the CDR3 DNA that was read is TGCGCCAGCAGAGACGACCTAAAACCCCGGGACAAGAAAAGGTGCGAG. Amino acids: CASRDDLKPRDKKRCE. In full, the CDR3 is CASRDDLKPRDKKRCEQYF.

A note on this clone: The read falls 3 residues short of the CDR3 end, and the missing part is taken from the germline J gene. This chain uses TRBV5-1 with TRBJ1-2; 7 bases match TRBD1. Per germline, CDR1 SGHRS and CDR2 YFSETQ. CDR3 length: 13 residues. The CDR3: CASSLAGGSGYTF. Incomplete CDR3 DNA: TGCGCCAGCAGCTTGGCAGGGGGAAGCGGC.

CDR3 DNA (partial): TGTGCCAGCACCCTCGGGCAAGCGGCTTCCTACGAG. Translation gives CASTLGQAASYE. From start to end, the CDR3 is CASTLGQAASYEQYF. V gene TRBV11-2 combines with J gene TRBJ2-7, with TRBD2 as a possible D gene (5 bases). Read coverage stops 3 residues before the CDR3 terminus; the germline J gene supplies the remainder. CDR3 length: 15 amino acids. Trimming cost V 7 bases and J 1 base, with 17 bases left between them. CDR1 is SGHAT and CDR2 is FQNNGV in the germline V gene.

Concerning this clone itself: The CDR3 is cut off 3 residues early in the read; its end comes from the germline J gene. V gene TRBV20-1 combines with J gene TRBJ2-3; TRBD2 matches at 7 bases. The germline CDR1 and CDR2 sequences are DFQATT and SNEGSKA (reference sequence). J gave up 0 bases and V 2 bases, and 5 bases lay outside the gene matches. The CDR3 is made up of 15 amino acids. The CDR3 bases that were read are TGCAGTGCTAGACACGACGGGGGGAGCACAGATACG. This encodes CSARHDGGSTDT. The whole CDR3 protein reads CSARHDGGSTDTQYF.

Regarding this clone: The read comes to an end 3 residues before the CDR3 does, leaving the germline J gene to fill in the end. This chain links TRBV28 with TRBJ1-4; 7 nucleotides line up with TRBD1. The J segment lost 4 bases and the V segment lost 8 bases, leaving 16 bases of the junction unmatched. CDR1 is MDHEN, CDR2 SYDVKM, per germline. The CDR3 totals 17 residues. The CDR3 bases that were read are TGTGCCAGCTGGGGGATTTACCGGGACAGCCTTAATGAAAAA. This sequence encodes CASWGIYRDSLNEK. The CDR3, in full, reads CASWGIYRDSLNEKLFF.

As for this clone: The read terminates 3 residues ahead of where the CDR3 ends, so the germline J gene completes it. This chain links TRBV18 with TRBJ1-6; TRBD1 is a possible D gene (6 bases). Per germline, CDR1 KGHSH and CDR2 LQKENI. This CDR3 spans 14 amino acids. Trimming took off 3 bases at V and 10 bases at J, with 13 bases between the two ends. The CDR3 here is CASSPLTGNSPLHF. Partial CDR3 DNA: TGTGCCAGCTCACCGTTAACAGGGAACTCACCC.

Notes on this clone: From the germline J gene comes the end of the CDR3, since the read stops 3 residues before it. The gene calls are TRBV20-1 and TRBJ1-1; the D gene is possibly TRBD1 (5 bases). Per the germline V gene, CDR1 is DFQATT and CDR2 is SNEGSKA (reference sequence). V was clipped by 6 bases and J by 0 bases, with 14 bases between them. This CDR3 is built from 14 residues. This chain's CDR3 is CSAGKTGVNTEAFF. The DNA read from the CDR3 is TGCAGTGCGGGTAAAACAGGCGTGAACACTGAA.

CDR3 sequence: CASSHRDRYNEQFF. The sequenced CDR3 bases are TGCGCCAGCAGCCACCGGGACAGGTACAATGAG. The chain couples TRBV5-1 to TRBJ2-1, with TRBD1 matching 8 bases. The CDR3 end lies 3 residues beyond the end of the read and is filled in from the germline J gene. The CDR3 extends over 14 amino acids. With 4 bases clipped from V and 4 bases from J, the junction kept 4 bases outside the gene matches. CDR1 and CDR2 from the germline V gene are SGHRS and YFSETQ.

The sequenced CDR3 bases are TGTGCCTGGACCGTACAGGGGGCAGGGGGC. This codes for CAWTVQGAGG. The CDR3 as a whole reads CAWTVQGAGGYTF. The chain joins TRBV30 to TRBJ1-2; 9 bases align to TRBD1. The CDR3 end is not reached by the read, which stops 3 residues before it; the germline J gene fills it in. Germline lookup yields CDR1 GTSNPN and CDR2 SVGIG (reference sequence). There are 13 residues in the CDR3.

As for this clone: The read ends 3 residues before the CDR3 terminus; that terminus is restored from the germline J gene. This rearrangement joins TRBV5-1 to TRBJ2-5, with 10 bases that match TRBD2. Losses at the gene ends were 0 bases for V and 2 bases for J; bases not matched to a gene: 4. CDR3 length equals 16 residues. CDR1 is SGHRS, CDR2 YFSETQ, per germline. The DNA read from the CDR3 is TGCGCCAGCAGCTTGGGGGTAGCGGGAGGACAAGAGACC. Translation: CASSLGVAGGQET. In full, the CDR3 reads CASSLGVAGGQETQYF. The whole variable domain, remainder taken from reference TRBV5-1 and TRBJ2-5, is KAGVTQTPRYLIKTRGQQVTLSCSPISGHRSVSWYQQTPGQGLQFLFEYFSETQRNKGNFPGRFSGRQFSNSRSEMNVSTLELGDSALYLCASSLGVAGGQETQYFGPGTRLLVL.

Regarding this clone: The read is 3 residues too short to cover the CDR3 end, so that end is filled in from the germline J gene. This chain joins TRBV7-3 and TRBJ1-4, with D unresolved. V gave up 2 bases and J gave up 8 bases, with 9 bases separating them. The CDR3 spans 13 residues. CDR1 SGHTA and CDR2 FQGTGA come from the germline V gene. This chain's CDR3 is CASSLASGEKLFF. CDR3 bases read: TGTGCCAGCAGCTTAGCGTCCGGGGAAAAA.

With regard to this clone: The CDR3 end lies 3 residues beyond the end of the read and is filled in from the germline J gene. J is TRBJ1-4 and V is TRBV7-6; 11 bases are a match to TRBD1. Germline trimming cut 4 bases from V and 0 bases from J; bases unmatched to any gene: 1. Germline values: CDR1 SGHVS, CDR2 FNYEAQ. The CDR3 runs 16 residues. The CDR3 loop reads CASSSGQGATNEKLFF. CDR3 bases read: TGTGCCAGCAGCTCGGGACAGGGGGCAACTAATGAAAAA.

Turning to this clone: The junction and the germline gene differ at one end; a read error may be behind it. The CDR3 end falls 3 residues outside the read, so it is completed with the germline J gene. This CDR3 is also generated by other DNA sequences in the sample. The chain recombines TRBV18 with TRBJ1-3, with TRBD1 identical over 7 bases. Per the germline V gene, CDR1 is KGHSH and CDR2 is LQKENI. This CDR3 spans 14 amino acids. CDR3 DNA, as far as it was read: TGTGCCAGCTCACCAAGGGACAGCGGAAACACG. It specifies CASSPRDSGNT. The whole CDR3 sequence is CASSPRDSGNTIYF. The variable domain in full, with the rest retrieved from reference TRBV18 and TRBJ1-3, is NAGVMQNPRHLVRRRGQEARLRCSPMKGHSHVYWYRQLPEEGLKFMVYLQKENIIDESGMPKERFSAEFPKEGPSILRIQQVVRGDSAAYFCASSPRDSGNTIYFGEGSWLTVV.

As concerns this clone: The CDR3 end lies 3 residues beyond the end of the read and is filled in from the germline J gene. The chain uses TRBV30 and TRBJ1-1; D might be TRBD1 (6 bases). The germline gives CDR1 GTSNPN, CDR2 SVGIG (reference sequence). The CDR3 is made up of 11 amino acids. The CDR3 DNA, read in part, is TGTGCCTGGAGCGATCAGGGGAAA. The encoded protein is CAWSDQGK. The full CDR3 protein is CAWSDQGKAFF.

Partial CDR3 DNA: TGCGCCAGCAGCTCCGCGGGGGCAACCTACAATGAG. Protein: CASSSAGATYNE. The whole CDR3 is CASSSAGATYNEQFF. The chain is built from TRBV5-1 and TRBJ2-1; TRBD2 might be the D (7 bases). Read sequence stops 3 residues before the CDR3 end, and the germline J gene provides the missing end. This CDR3 is 15 amino acids long. The V gene lost 3 bases and the J gene lost 2 bases, with 12 bases spanning the gap. CDR1 SGHRS and CDR2 YFSETQ come from the germline V gene.

Worth noting for this clone: The CDR3 end falls 3 residues outside the read, so it is completed with the germline J gene. The J gene is TRBJ2-3, the V gene TRBV18; maybe TRBD1 (7 bases). V was clipped by 3 bases and J by 4 bases, with 14 bases between them. CDR3 size: 15 residues. Per germline, CDR1 KGHSH and CDR2 LQKENI. CDR3 DNA (partial): TGTGCCAGCTCACCTAGGAGGGGGCAGTCAGATACG. This gives the protein CASSPRRGQSDT. In full, the CDR3 is CASSPRRGQSDTQYF.

A remark on this clone: The read comes to an end 3 residues before the CDR3 does, leaving the germline J gene to fill in the end. The rearrangement uses TRBV2 and TRBJ1-1; D possibly corresponds to TRBD1 (5 bases). This CDR3 spans 14 amino acids. The V end was cut by 6 bases, the J end by 3 bases, with 14 bases between. CDR1 and CDR2 from the germline V gene are SNHLY and FYNNEI. CDR3 bases read: TGTGCCAGCAGACCAACAGGTGGCTACACTGAA. It yields the protein CASRPTGGYTE. In full, the CDR3 reads CASRPTGGYTEAFF.

On this clone: From the germline J gene comes the end of the CDR3, since the read stops 3 residues before it. The chain recombines TRBV19 with TRBJ2-2, with D tentatively TRBD1 (6 bases). Germline V gene data show CDR1 as LNHDA and CDR2 as SQIVND (reference sequence). The CDR3 totals 15 residues. The DNA read from the CDR3 is TGTGCCAGTAGTACAGGGGCCGCACATAATTCACCG. Its translation is CASSTGAAHNSP. The whole CDR3 protein is CASSTGAAHNSPLFF.

Turning to this clone: The CDR3 end is not reached by the read, which stops 3 residues before it; the germline J gene fills it in. The chain combines TRBV10-3 with TRBJ1-3, with a possible D match to TRBD1 (5 bases). This CDR3 has 13 amino acids. V lost 8 bases and J lost 2, with 10 bases in between. Germline-derived CDR1 and CDR2 are ENHRY and SYGVKD. CDR3 bases read: TGTGCCATCGGAGGGGAGGCTGGAAACACC. It encodes CAIGGEAGNT. In full, the CDR3 is CAIGGEAGNTIYF.

Details on this clone: From the germline J gene comes the end of the CDR3, since the read stops 3 residues before it. V usage is TRBV10-1 and J usage is TRBJ2-7, with D possibly matching TRBD1 (6 bases). CDR1 is WNHNN, CDR2 SYGVQD, per germline (reference sequence). This CDR3 has 14 residues. V lost 3 bases, J lost 3 bases, and 12 bases lay in between. Incomplete CDR3 DNA: TGCGCCAGCAGTGATGTTGGGGGCAGCTACGAG. Translation gives CASSDVGGSYE. From start to end, the CDR3 is CASSDVGGSYEQYF.

For this clone: Read sequence stops 3 residues before the CDR3 end, and the germline J gene provides the missing end. The chain employs TRBV10-3 and TRBJ1-2; 7 nucleotides line up with TRBD1. With 4 bases clipped from V and 2 bases from J, the junction kept 10 bases outside the gene matches. This CDR3 region has 16 residues. Germline CDR1 reads ENHRY; CDR2 reads SYGVKD. The CDR3: CAISGGTGDGNYGYTF. CDR3 DNA, as far as it was read: TGTGCCATCAGTGGGGGTACAGGGGACGGGAACTATGGC.

Comments on this clone: The read falls 3 residues short of the CDR3 end, and the missing part is taken from the germline J gene. This chain uses TRBV7-7 with TRBJ2-7; TRBD2 might be the D (6 bases). CDR1 is SSHAT, CDR2 FNYEAQ, per germline (reference sequence). The V end was cut by 6 bases, the J end by 0 bases, with 15 bases between. CDR3 length: 15 residues. CDR3 DNA, as far as it was read: TGTGCCAGCAGTCCTGGAGGGGCCGGCTCCTACGAG. Protein sequence: CASSPGGAGSYE. The whole CDR3 sequence is CASSPGGAGSYEQYF.

Turning to this clone: The read finishes 3 residues shy of the CDR3 end, and the germline J gene is used to complete it. The chain links TRBV7-9 to TRBJ1-1; D may be TRBD1 (6 bases). V shed 4 bases and J shed 2 bases, with 14 bases lying between them. This CDR3 has 15 amino acids. Germline CDR1 reads SEHNR; CDR2 reads FQNEAQ (reference sequence). The CDR3 sequence is CASSSATGANTEAFF. CDR3 bases read: TGTGCCAGCAGCTCTGCGACAGGAGCCAACACTGAA.

Of note for this clone: Sequencing ends 3 residues short of the CDR3 end; the germline J gene provides the rest. J is TRBJ2-2 and V is TRBV5-6; 9 nucleotides agree with TRBD1. The CDR3 runs to 11 residues. Germline assignment: CDR1 SGHDT and CDR2 YYEEEE. CDR3 DNA (partial): TGTGCCAGCAGCTACAGGGGGCTG. Translating gives CASSYRGL. The full CDR3 sequence reads CASSYRGLLFF.